This TCR beta chain is from a study of OX40 agonist ivuxolimab in advanced cancers. Study summary: Patients took ivuxolimab, an agonistic anti-OX40 (CD134) antibody. Findings and limits, study-wide: Antigen specificity remained undetermined for the expanded peripheral T cells.

As concerns this clone: Its matching antigen is unknown.

Profiled with immunoSEQ multiplex PCR; TCRdb holds only in-frame clones, not every one. The sample yields around 70,000 clones, roughly 85% seen once. The CDR3 is made up of 14 amino acids. The V and J ends lost 6 bases and 0 bases respectively, with 10 bases between them. The V gene's germline CDR1 is SGHNT and CDR2 YENEEA. Researchers took blood at baseline, on cycle 4 day 1, and on cycle 7 day 1. The V and J genes are TRBV11-3 and TRBJ2-3; no definite D call. The origin of this receptor is an adult with an advanced solid tumor such as melanoma, head and neck, liver or kidney cancer. This sample comprised CD4+ or CD8+ T cells sorted from blood, obtained in a trial of the OX40 agonist ivuxolimab. The CDR3 here is CASSRGNSTDTQYF. Here the CDR3 DNA reads TGTGCCAGCAGTCGAGGAAATAGCACAGATACGCAGTATTTT.